The sequence of this TCR beta chain was determined in a study of blood T cell repertoires in COVID-19. Study-level information: Italy, Spain and the United States were the sources of the convalescent and acute COVID-19 samples.

The protocol was immunoSEQ multiplex PCR, while the TCRdb copy is restricted to in-frame clones and leaves out a portion. This table holds 300,000 to 350,000 clones, over 75% found once. This clone was seen more than once but under ten times. This CDR3 has 17 residues. V lost 6 bases and J 0 bases, leaving 15 bases between the germline ends. CDR1 is MNHEY, CDR2 SMNVEV, per germline (reference sequence). The sample was PBMCs or T cells enriched from blood (not recorded which). The receptor comes from a man in his thirties or forties who had recovered from COVID-19. This chain joins TRBV27 and TRBJ1-6, with D uncertain. In DNA form, the CDR3 reads TGTGCCAGCAGCCACGGTCTTCCGGGCTCCTATAATTCACCCCTCCACTTT. Its translation is CASSHGLPGSYNSPLHF.